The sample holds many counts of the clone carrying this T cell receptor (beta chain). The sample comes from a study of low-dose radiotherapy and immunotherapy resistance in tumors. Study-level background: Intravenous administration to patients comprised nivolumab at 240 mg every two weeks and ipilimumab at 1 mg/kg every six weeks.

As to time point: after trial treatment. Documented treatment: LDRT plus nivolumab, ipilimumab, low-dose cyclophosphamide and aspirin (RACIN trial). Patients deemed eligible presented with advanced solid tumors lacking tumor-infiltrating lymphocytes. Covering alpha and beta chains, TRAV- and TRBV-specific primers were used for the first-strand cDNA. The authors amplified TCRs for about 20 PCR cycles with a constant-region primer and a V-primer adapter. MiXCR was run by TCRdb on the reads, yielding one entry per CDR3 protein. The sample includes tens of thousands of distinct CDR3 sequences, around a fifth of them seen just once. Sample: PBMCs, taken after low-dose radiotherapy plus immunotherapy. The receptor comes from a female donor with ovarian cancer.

CDR3 sequence reads: CASSFQTNTGELFF. DNA for the CDR3: TGTGCCAGCAGTTTCCAAACGAACACCGGGGAGCTGTTTTTT. V is TRBV27 and J is TRBJ2-2; D remains ambiguous. CDR3 length: 14 amino acids. V shed 3 bases and J shed 0 bases, with 5 bases lying between them. Per the germline V gene, CDR1 is MNHEY and CDR2 is SMNVEV (reference sequence).